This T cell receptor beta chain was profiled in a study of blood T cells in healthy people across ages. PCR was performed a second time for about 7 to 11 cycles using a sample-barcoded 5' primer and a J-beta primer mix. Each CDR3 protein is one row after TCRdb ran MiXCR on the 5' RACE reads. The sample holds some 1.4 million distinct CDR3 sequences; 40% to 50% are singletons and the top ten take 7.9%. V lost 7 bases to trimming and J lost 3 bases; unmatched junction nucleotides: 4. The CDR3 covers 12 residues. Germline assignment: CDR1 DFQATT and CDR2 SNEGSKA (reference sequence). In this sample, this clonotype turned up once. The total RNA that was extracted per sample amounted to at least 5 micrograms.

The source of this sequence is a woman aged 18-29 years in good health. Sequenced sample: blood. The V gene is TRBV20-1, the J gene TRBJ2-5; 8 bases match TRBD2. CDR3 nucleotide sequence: TGCAGTGTTTCACTAGCGGAAGAGACCCAGTACTTC. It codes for CSVSLAEETQYF.